The 3 T cell receptor beta chains listed next were all sequenced from one sample in a study of cytomegalovirus exposure and HLA in healthy donors. Profiled with immunoSEQ multiplex PCR; TCRdb holds only in-frame clones, not every one. Counted here are some 190,000 clones, more than 75% occurring once; the ten biggest clones make up 6% to 8%. The sample consisted of PBMCs. The receptors derive from a young man in good health and CMV-seropositive.

The chain recombines TRBV7-6 with TRBJ1-1; D is unclear. Germline lookup yields CDR1 SGHVS and CDR2 FNYEAQ. Trimming cost V 1 base and J 6 bases, with 12 bases left between them. This CDR3 region has 14 residues. In DNA, the CDR3 is TGTGCCAGCAGCTTAGGCGGAAATAGGGCTGAAGCTTTCTTT. Translated: CASSLGGNRAEAFF.

The genes are TRBV7-6 and TRBJ1-2, with D perhaps matching TRBD1 (5 bases). The CDR3 runs 13 residues. Per germline, CDR1 SGHVS and CDR2 FNYEAQ. V lost 5 bases and J 7 bases, leaving 14 bases between the germline ends. The CDR3 loop is CASSNTGGGGYTF. In nucleotides, the CDR3 is TGTGCCAGCAGCAATACAGGTGGGGGTGGCTACACCTTC.

The chain uses TRBV11-2 and TRBJ2-5; 7 positions match TRBD1. The CDR3 runs 16 residues. The V and J ends lost 2 bases and 1 base, in that order; junction bases with no gene match: 7. Germline CDR1 SGHAT, CDR2 FQNNGV. The CDR3 reads CASSLNSGGIQETQYF. The DNA of the CDR3 is TGTGCCAGCAGCTTAAATTCAGGGGGTATCCAAGAGACCCAGTACTTC.